The next 29 T cell receptor beta chains were all read from a single sample in a study of blood T cell repertoires in COVID-19. Here immunoSEQ multiplex PCR was the method, and the copy in TCRdb shows in-frame clones only, minus some. The sample consists of about 76,000 clones, about 83% of them appearing once. The specimen sequenced was peripheral blood. The receptors originated from a man aged 25 to 40 with acute or convalescent COVID-19.

The chain recombines TRBV28 with TRBJ2-7; TRBD2 aligns across 14 bases. CDR1 and CDR2 (germline): MDHEN, SYDVKM. V was clipped by 3 bases and J by 4 bases; unmatched bases: 20. CDR3 length: 21 residues. For the CDR3, the DNA is TGTGCCAGCAGTTTCCCCTTCCCCCGGACTAGCGGGAGGCCCCCTCGTTACGAGCAGTACTTC. It encodes CASSFPFPRTSGRPPRYEQYF.

This chain uses TRBV10-2 with TRBJ1-2; maybe TRBD1 (5 bases). There are 13 residues in the CDR3. CDR1 and CDR2 from the germline V gene are WSHSY and SAAADI. The V end lost 3 bases, the J end lost 4 bases, and 9 bases lay between the germline ends. The CDR3 sequence: CASSEAGPYGYTF. The CDR3 DNA reads TGCGCCAGCAGTGAAGCGGGGCCCTATGGCTACACCTTC.

The V and J genes are TRBV6-5 and TRBJ2-6, with no clear D. This CDR3 has 14 residues. CDR1 is MNHEY and CDR2 is SVGAGI in the germline V gene. With 6 bases removed from V and 0 bases from J, the gap between germline ends came to 6 bases. CDR3 coding DNA: TGTGCCAGCAGACAGAGCTCTGGGGCCAACGTCCTGACTTTC. Its protein is CASRQSSGANVLTF.

The CDR3 sequence is CASSSSSGTGLSPLHF. The CDR3 DNA sequence: TGTGCCAGCAGTTCATCCTCCGGGACAGGGCTCTCACCCCTCCACTTT. V gene TRBV7-3 combines with J gene TRBJ1-6; TRBD1 agrees at 9 bases. Germline lookup yields CDR1 SGHTA and CDR2 FQGTGA. The CDR3 runs 16 residues. V lost 6 bases and J lost 10; bases outside the gene matches: 13.

This chain links TRBV5-1 with TRBJ1-1; maybe TRBD1 (5 bases). Germline V gives CDR1 SGHRS, CDR2 YFSETQ. V was cut by 2 bases and J by 6 bases, with 23 bases left in between. This CDR3 spans 17 amino acids. CDR3 DNA sequence: TGCGCCAGCAGCTTTAGCGGTCCCGCCGGGGACGAGTCTGAAGCTTTCTTT. Amino acid sequence: CASSFSGPAGDESEAFF.

The J gene is TRBJ2-7, the V gene TRBV30; 7 nucleotides agree with TRBD1. The V gene end was trimmed by 4 bases and the J gene end by 3 bases; junction bases not matched to a gene: 6. The CDR3 loop spans 13 amino acids. Germline V gene sequence: CDR1 GTSNPN, CDR2 SVGIG (reference sequence). The CDR3 DNA reads as TGTGCCTGGAAGGGTGACAGGGACTACGAGCAGTACTTC. The encoded protein is CAWKGDRDYEQYF.

This rearrangement joins TRBV3-1 (or the pseudogene TRBV3-2) to TRBJ2-7, with 10 bases aligning to TRBD2. Trimming at V came to 2 bases and at J to 6 bases, leaving 4 bases not matched to a gene. Germline CDR1 reads LGHDT; CDR2 reads YNNKEL (reference sequence). This CDR3 has 14 amino acids. Here the CDR3 reads CASSQLAGDFEQYF. In nucleotides, the CDR3 is TGTGCCAGCAGCCAACTAGCGGGAGACTTCGAGCAGTACTTC.

The chain employs TRBV3-1 (or the pseudogene TRBV3-2) and TRBJ2-4; 12 positions match TRBD2. Looked up from germline, CDR1 is LGHDT and CDR2 is YNNKEL (reference sequence). This CDR3 is 16 amino acids long. J lost 5 bases, V lost 4 bases, and 6 bases had no gene match. CDR3 residues: CASSLMTSGSQNIQYF. The CDR3 region has the DNA TGTGCCAGCAGCCTTATGACTAGCGGGAGCCAAAACATTCAGTACTTC.

J is TRBJ1-1 and V is TRBV11-3, with a possible D match to TRBD1 (5 bases). The germline V gene encodes CDR1 SGHNT and CDR2 YENEEA. Trimming pared 1 base from V and 4 bases from J, leaving 10 bases between. CDR3 length: 14 amino acids. As DNA, the CDR3 is TGTGCCAGCAGCTTAGGCAGGGCTAGCACTGAAGCTTTCTTT. It is translated as CASSLGRASTEAFF.

V is TRBV19 and J is TRBJ1-5, with 8 positions matching TRBD1. Germline V gene lookup returns CDR1 LNHDA and CDR2 SQIVND (reference sequence). V was pared by 9 bases and J by 7 bases, with 11 bases of the junction left unmatched. CDR3 length equals 14 residues. This CDR3 reads CASSRGPGRQPQHF. CDR3 DNA sequence: TGTGCCAGCAGCAGGGGGCCGGGACGGCAGCCCCAGCATTTT.

The rearrangement uses TRBV9 and TRBJ2-3; possible D gene TRBD2, 6 bases. Germline V gene lookup returns CDR1 SGDLS and CDR2 YYNGEE. The CDR3 loop spans 16 amino acids. The V and J ends lost 0 bases and 2 bases respectively, with 13 bases between them. DNA for the CDR3: TGTGCCAGCAGCGTAGAGGTAGCGGCGAACACAGATACGCAGTATTTT. Translating it yields CASSVEVAANTDTQYF.

This chain connects TRBV5-1 to TRBJ2-1, with 11 bases aligning to TRBD2. This CDR3 has 16 residues. The germline CDR1 and CDR2 sequences are SGHRS and YFSETQ. J lost 0 bases, V lost 1 base, and 0 bases had no gene match. The CDR3 spells CASSLTSGGSYNEQFF. The CDR3, as DNA: TGCGCCAGCAGCTTGACTAGCGGGGGCTCCTACAATGAGCAGTTCTTC. The entire variable domain, with the rest obtained from reference TRBV5-1 and TRBJ2-1, is as follows: KAGVTQTPRYLIKTRGQQVTLSCSPISGHRSVSWYQQTPGQGLQFLFEYFSETQRNKGNFPGRFSGRQFSNSRSEMNVSTLELGDSALYLCASSLTSGGSYNEQFFGPGTRLTVL.

The V and J genes are TRBV4-2 and TRBJ2-6; 8 bases map to TRBD1. This CDR3 comprises 18 residues. V lost 4 bases to trimming and J lost 0 bases; unmatched junction nucleotides: 8. CDR1 and CDR2 (germline): LGHNA, YNFKEQ. The CDR3 DNA sequence: TGTGCCAGCAGCCCGGGGACAGGCCCCCTCTCTGGGGCCAACGTCCTGACTTTC. This codes for CASSPGTGPLSGANVLTF.

The chain is built from TRBV15 and TRBJ1-5; TRBD1 matches 10 bases. Losses at the gene ends were 8 bases for V and 2 bases for J; bases not matched to a gene: 9. CDR1 is LNHNV and CDR2 is YYDKDF in the germline V gene (reference sequence). The CDR3 covers 16 residues. This CDR3 reads CATRRGTGDRNQPQHF. In DNA form, the CDR3 reads TGTGCCACCCGCCGCGGGACAGGGGATCGCAATCAGCCCCAGCATTTT.

The chain recombines TRBV19 with TRBJ2-4; TRBD2 matches at 7 bases. The germline V gene has CDR1 LNHDA and CDR2 SQIVND (reference sequence). The J segment lost 7 bases and the V segment lost 4 bases, leaving 7 bases of the junction unmatched. CDR3 length: 14 amino acids. The CDR3 region has the DNA TGTGCCAGTAGTACAGGGAGGGCCAGTAACATTCAGTACTTC. Its protein product is CASSTGRASNIQYF.

The V gene is TRBV18, the J gene TRBJ2-7; a weak D match, TRBD1 (6 bases). Germline lookup yields CDR1 KGHSH and CDR2 LQKENI. The CDR3 is 12 residues long. Trimming removed 5 bases at V and 3 bases at J, with 8 bases between. The CDR3 nucleotides read TGTGCCAGCTCAGAACAGGGCTACGAGCAGTACTTC. It is translated as CASSEQGYEQYF.

The rearrangement links TRBV12-3 or TRBV12-4 to TRBJ1-3; D unresolved. The CDR3 is 12 amino acids. V gave up 4 bases and J gave up 5 bases, with 6 bases separating them. The CDR3 reads CASSYSRNTIYF. The CDR3 nucleotides read TGTGCCAGCAGTTATAGTCGAAACACCATATATTTT.

This clone showed up just once. V usage is TRBV24-1 and J usage is TRBJ1-3, with unresolved D. Trimming took off 9 bases at V and 4 bases at J, with 12 bases between the two ends. Per the germline V gene, CDR1 is KGHDR and CDR2 is SFDVKD. This CDR3 is built from 13 residues. The CDR3 nucleotides are TGTGCCACCGCAGGAGGCGCGGGAAACACCATATATTTT. Translation: CATAGGAGNTIYF.

The V gene is TRBV4-3, the J gene TRBJ2-7; D possibly corresponds to TRBD2 (5 bases). The ends were cut back, 2 bases at V and 3 bases at J, with 8 bases in the middle. The CDR3 loop spans 13 amino acids. From germline, CDR1 is LGHNA and CDR2 YSLEER. The DNA of the CDR3 is TGCGCCAGCAGCCAACTTGGGAGCTACGAGCAGTACTTC. It encodes CASSQLGSYEQYF.

The V call is TRBV11-3, the J call TRBJ2-7; possible D gene TRBD1, 7 bases. CDR1 is SGHNT and CDR2 is YENEEA in the germline V gene. The CDR3 extends over 13 amino acids. The V gene lost 5 bases and the J gene lost 3 bases, with 11 bases spanning the gap. CDR3 in DNA: TGTGCCAGCAGCACGCGGGACAGCTACGAGCAGTACTTC. It specifies CASSTRDSYEQYF.

V is TRBV19 and J is TRBJ2-1, with D tentatively TRBD2 (7 bases). Deletions cut 1 base from V and 7 bases from J, with 11 bases between. Germline V lookup: CDR1 LNHDA, CDR2 SQIVND (reference sequence). This CDR3 is built from 14 residues. The CDR3 DNA reads as TGTGCCAGTAGTATAGTCGGGGGGCGGAATGAGCAGTTCTTC. Amino acid sequence: CASSIVGGRNEQFF.

V gene TRBV27 combines with J gene TRBJ2-3; TRBD2 aligns across 9 bases. This CDR3 spans 15 amino acids. After removal of 7 bases from V and 3 bases from J, the junction contained 8 bases not matched to a gene. Germline-derived CDR1 and CDR2 are MNHEY and SMNVEV (reference sequence). Here the CDR3 reads CASKFAGGGTDTQYF. As DNA, the CDR3 is TGTGCCAGCAAATTTGCGGGAGGGGGGACAGATACGCAGTATTTT.

The chain recombines TRBV18 with TRBJ1-2; possibly TRBD1 for D (6 bases). With 2 bases removed from V and 9 bases from J, the gap between germline ends came to 16 bases. Germline V lookup: CDR1 KGHSH, CDR2 LQKENI. The CDR3 contains 14 residues. The CDR3: CASSPDSLTGSYTF. As DNA, the CDR3 is TGTGCCAGCTCACCAGATTCTTTGACAGGCAGCTACACCTTC.

A note on this clone: The junction differs from germline at one of its ends, possibly a read error. The rearrangement joins TRBV7-7 to TRBJ2-2, with 9 nucleotides matching TRBD1. This CDR3 comprises 14 residues. Germline V gene sequence: CDR1 SSHAT, CDR2 FNYEAQ (reference sequence). CDR3 bases: TGTGCTAGCAGCTTATTGGACAGGGGCGGGGAGCTGTTTTTT. This translates into CASSLLDRGGELFF.

This clone is medium-sized (0.01 to 0.1%). This chain links TRBV19 with TRBJ2-7; TRBD1 matches at 8 bases. The CDR3 covers 13 residues. Looked up from germline, CDR1 is LNHDA and CDR2 is SQIVND (reference sequence). J lost 5 bases, V lost 5 bases, and 5 bases had no gene match. For the CDR3, the DNA is TGTGCCAGTAGTCCCGACAGGGGCCACGAGCAGTACTTC. It codes for CASSPDRGHEQYF.

The chain joins TRBV29-1 to TRBJ1-2, with 9 positions matching TRBD1. From germline, CDR1 is SQVTM and CDR2 ANQGSEA. CDR3 length: 14 amino acids. Trimming took 5 bases from V and 2 from J; bases not matched to a gene: 6. Here the CDR3 reads CSVKPGTGNYGYTF. The CDR3 DNA follows: TGCAGCGTTAAGCCCGGGACAGGGAACTATGGCTACACCTTC.

This clone has a handful of counts. The chain is built from TRBV6-4 and TRBJ2-3; 10 positions agree with TRBD2. The length of the CDR3 is 17 residues. J lost 3 bases, V lost 4 bases, and 10 bases had no gene match. Per the germline V gene, CDR1 is MRHNA and CDR2 is SNTAGT. This CDR3 reads CASSVASGSGGTDTQYF. DNA of the CDR3: TGTGCCAGCAGTGTCGCTAGCGGGAGTGGGGGGACAGATACGCAGTATTTT.

CDR3 sequence reads: CASSLDRGRAWGETQYF. The DNA for the CDR3 is TGCGCCAGCAGCTTGGACAGGGGAAGGGCATGGGGGGAGACCCAGTACTTC. The chain joins TRBV5-1 to TRBJ2-5, with 7 bases fitting TRBD1. CDR1 is SGHRS, CDR2 YFSETQ, per germline. The V gene end was trimmed by 0 bases and the J gene end by 5 bases; junction bases not matched to a gene: 13. The CDR3 runs to 17 residues.

V gene TRBV11-3 combines with J gene TRBJ1-1; 7 nucleotides match TRBD1. Trimming cost V 3 bases and J 5 bases; bases outside gene matches: 3. Germline-derived CDR1 and CDR2 are SGHNT and YENEEA. The CDR3 contains 13 residues. In DNA form, the CDR3 reads TGTGCCAGCAGCTTCGACAGGGAGACTGAAGCTTTCTTT. Protein: CASSFDRETEAFF.